The rows below give T cell receptor beta chains drawn from one sample of a study of T-cell memory formation after mild COVID-19. MiXCR was run by TCRdb on the 5' RACE reads, yielding one entry per CDR3 protein. The sample contains almost 550,000 distinct CDR3 sequences, about a fifth of which appear only once. Sequenced input: PBMCs or a T cell subset sorted from them (not recorded which). The receptors were sampled from an adult woman who had mild COVID-19 (a few samples of this study predate the infection). Cell type and time point are not known. Each CDR3 is given with its conserved first and last residue. The D gene is left open where the match is weak. The size of a clone is reported for some rows only, either as once, few or many, or as a class for expanded clones.

j_call v_call clone_size d_call cdr3_nt cdr3_aa
TRBJ2-5 TRBV29-1 few TRBD1 TGCAGCGTTGTACAGGGGAAGTTTAGGGCCCAAGAGACCCAGTACTTC CSVVQGKFRAQETQYF
TRBJ2-7 TRBV2 . . TGTGCCAGCAGTGTTACAGACGAGCAGTACTTC CASSVTDEQYF
TRBJ1-4 TRBV29-1 few TRBD1 TGCAGCACTCGGGACAGACCTAATGAAAAACTGTTTTTT CSTRDRPNEKLFF
TRBJ2-1 TRBV19 . TRBD2 TGTGCCAGTAGCTCTAGCGGGCCAAGCTCCTACAATGAGCAGTTCTTC CASSSSGPSSYNEQFF
TRBJ2-3 TRBV7-2 . TRBD1 TGTGCCAGCAGCTCGGACAGGGGACCAGATACGCAGTATTTT CASSSDRGPDTQYF
TRBJ1-6 TRBV7-2 . . TGTGCCAGCAGCTTGGTTCGGGGACATTCACCCCTCCACTTT CASSLVRGHSPLHF
TRBJ2-1 TRBV7-9 . TRBD2 TGTGCCAGCAGCCTTTGGGCTAGCGGGATCAATGAGCAGTTCTTC CASSLWASGINEQFF
TRBJ1-3 TRBV7-9 . TRBD1 TGTGCCAGCAGCTTCGTATACAGGGGATCTGGAAACACCATATATTTT CASSFVYRGSGNTIYF
TRBJ2-1 TRBV6-5 few TRBD1 TGTGCCAGCAGCCCCACCGGGACAGGGGCCTACAATGAGCAGTTCTTC CASSPTGTGAYNEQFF
TRBJ2-2 TRBV9 many TRBD2 TGTGCCAGCAGCCCAGGGACTAGTAGCTCCGGGGAGCTGTTTTTT CASSPGTSSSGELFF
TRBJ1-1 TRBV5-1 few TRBD1 TGCGCCAGCAGCCCGGGACAGGGTCAGGCGGACACTGAAGCTTTCTTT CASSPGQGQADTEAFF
TRBJ2-7 TRBV25-1 . . TGTGCCAGCGCCATTGGGGGATACGAGCAGTACTTC CASAIGGYEQYF
TRBJ1-6 TRBV4-1 few . TGCGCCAGCAGCCAAGGAGCAAGCAATTCACCCCTCCACTTT CASSQGASNSPLHF
TRBJ2-5 TRBV6-2/TRBV6-3 few . TGTGCCAGCAGTTTACAGGATTCGAAGACCCAGTACTTC CASSLQDSKTQYF
TRBJ2-1 TRBV12-3/TRBV12-4 . TRBD2 TGTGCCAGCAGTTTAGGAACAGCGCGGGGGGGCGTTTACAATGAGCAGTTCTTC CASSLGTARGGVYNEQFF
TRBJ2-5 TRBV4-1 . . TGCGCCAGCAGCCAGGGGGCCGTAGAGACCCAGTACTTC CASSQGAVETQYF
TRBJ2-6 TRBV19 . . TGTGCCAGTAGTGTCACCAGCTCTGGGGCCAACGTCCTGACTTTC CASSVTSSGANVLTF
TRBJ1-3 TRBV7-2 few . TGTGCCAGCAGCTTTGACAGGACCTCTGGAAACACCATATATTTT CASSFDRTSGNTIYF
TRBJ1-3 TRBV7-9 . . TGTGCCAGCAGCTTAGACGCCGTCTCTGGAAACACCATATATTTT CASSLDAVSGNTIYF
TRBJ2-1 TRBV5-4 . . TGTGCCAGCAGCTTGGGATCCCCCGGGACCTTCTTGCATGAGCAGTTCTTC CASSLGSPGTFLHEQFF
TRBJ1-1 TRBV4-1 . . TGCGCCAGCAGCCAAGATCGGGGGTGGCAGAACCTTGAAGCTTTCTTT CASSQDRGWQNLEAFF
TRBJ1-1 TRBV5-1 many . TGCGCCAGCAGCCTTCATACTAGGACGGTAAACACTGAAGCTTTCTTT CASSLHTRTVNTEAFF
TRBJ2-3 TRBV5-6 . . TGTGCCAGCAGCCGTGACGCAACTAGCACAGATACGCAGTATTTT CASSRDATSTDTQYF
TRBJ1-1 TRBV3-1 . TRBD1 TGTGCCAGCAGCGACAGGGGGCGCAGAGGAATGAACACTGAAGCTTTCTTT CASSDRGRRGMNTEAFF
TRBJ2-3 TRBV29-1 few TRBD2 TGCAGCGTTACGCTAGCGGAGACATCCACAGATACGCAGTATTTT CSVTLAETSTDTQYF
TRBJ2-2 TRBV18 . . TGTGCCAGCTCACCACCGGGCGGGGGCCGGACCGGGGAGCTGTTTTTT CASSPPGGGRTGELFF
TRBJ1-2 TRBV5-4 few . TGTGCCAGCAGCGGTCAAGGGTATGGCTACACCTTC CASSGQGYGYTF
TRBJ2-7 TRBV4-2 many . TGTGCCAGCAGCCAAGCTAGGGGTGGGTTAGTCTACGAGCAGTACTTC CASSQARGGLVYEQYF
TRBJ2-5 TRBV5-1 . TRBD2 TGCGCCAGCAGCTTGAGGGCTAGCGGGAGCGAGACCCAGTACTTC CASSLRASGSETQYF
TRBJ2-6 TRBV5-1 . . TGCGCCAGCAGCGTTCAGGGGAGAGGGGCCAACGTCCTGACTTTC CASSVQGRGANVLTF
TRBJ2-1 TRBV10-2 . . TGCGCCAGCAGTGAGTTAGGAGTTTACAATGAGCAGTTCTTC CASSELGVYNEQFF
TRBJ1-2 TRBV12-2 . . TGTGCAAGTCGCTTAGCTTACAATAGGACGGAGAACTATGGCTACACCTTC CASRLAYNRTENYGYTF
TRBJ2-3 TRBV7-8 . . TGTGCCAGCCAGGCCTTCGGTATAGTTCCAGATACGCAGTATTTT CASQAFGIVPDTQYF
TRBJ2-7 TRBV6-2/TRBV6-3 many . TGTGCCAGCAAAATATTCCACGAGCAGTACTTC CASKIFHEQYF
TRBJ2-5 TRBV4-2 few TRBD2 TGTGCCAGCAGCCAAGAACTAGCGGGGGAGGAGACCCAGTACTTC CASSQELAGEETQYF
TRBJ2-7 TRBV12-3/TRBV12-4 few . TGTGCCAGCACCAAGACTCGGTTTGGCCACGAGCAGTACTTC CASTKTRFGHEQYF
TRBJ1-1 TRBV7-9 . . TGTGCCAGCAGCTTATCCGTAGGGGGGAACACTGAAGCTTTCTTT CASSLSVGGNTEAFF
TRBJ2-7 TRBV24-1 few . TGTGCCACCAGTGGACGGGCCGTAGGTGAGCAGTACTTC CATSGRAVGEQYF
TRBJ2-7 TRBV7-9 . TRBD2 TGTGCCAGCAGCTTAGGACTAGCGGGAAAGACCTACGAGCAGTACTTC CASSLGLAGKTYEQYF
TRBJ2-5 TRBV12-3/TRBV12-4 many TRBD2 TGTGCCAGCAGTCCGACTAGCGGGGGAGAGACCCAGTACTTC CASSPTSGGETQYF
TRBJ2-1 TRBV7-9 . . TGTGCCAGCAGCCGGGAGTATGGAAAGTTCTTC CASSREYGKFF
TRBJ2-7 TRBV20-1 . . TGCAGTGCTAACATTCACACCTACGAGCAGTACTTC CSANIHTYEQYF
TRBJ1-1 TRBV5-1 few . TGCGCCAGCAGCTTGGCCCCGGGGGAGAACACTGAAGCTTTCTTT CASSLAPGENTEAFF
TRBJ2-7 TRBV10-3 many TRBD2 TGTGCCATCAGTGGCGGGAGGATCTACGAGCAGTACTTC CAISGGRIYEQYF
TRBJ2-1 TRBV27 many . TGTGCCAGCTTCCAGAGGTATGAGCAGTTCTTC CASFQRYEQFF
TRBJ2-5 TRBV6-5 few TRBD2 TGTGCCAGCAGTTACAGCGGGGGCTACGAAGAGACCCAGTACTTC CASSYSGGYEETQYF
TRBJ1-3 TRBV6-6 . TRBD1 TGTGCCAGCAGTTACCAACAGGGGGTCGGAAACACCATATATTTT CASSYQQGVGNTIYF